These T cell receptor beta chains were read from a single sample in a study of cytomegalovirus exposure and HLA in healthy donors. Assay: immunoSEQ multiplex PCR; the TCRdb copy retains only in-frame clones and omits some. Counted here are under 150,000 clones, 80% to 85% occurring once; the ten biggest clones make up roughly 1.2%. Sample: PBMCs. Receptor source: a boy aged 5-17 years in good health and CMV-seronegative. Each CDR3 is given with its conserved first and last residue. The D gene is left open where the match is weak. Only some rows state a clone size, as once, few, many or a class for expanded clones.

cdr3_aa cdr3_nt clone_size d_call j_call v_call
CASSEISGTGVYEQYF TGTGCCAGCAGTGAGATCTCCGGGACAGGGGTCTACGAGCAGTACTTC NA TRBD1 TRBJ2-7 TRBV6-1
CASSPTSWASHSGANVLTF TGTGCCAGCTCACCGACGAGTTGGGCATCGCACTCTGGGGCCAACGTCCTGACTTTC NA NA TRBJ2-6 TRBV18
CASSDGGTDTQYF TGTGCCAGCAGTGACGGGGGCACAGATACGCAGTATTTT NA NA TRBJ2-3 TRBV25-1
CASSHTGTGNGNEQYF TGTGCCAGCAGCCATACCGGGACAGGGAATGGGAACGAGCAGTACTTC NA TRBD1 TRBJ2-7 TRBV7-9
CAWFRENTEAFF TGTGCCTGGTTTCGGGAGAACACTGAAGCTTTCTTT NA NA TRBJ1-1 TRBV30
CASSPGTDYEQYF TGTGCCAGCAGCCCCGGGACAGACTACGAGCAGTACTTC few TRBD1 TRBJ2-7 TRBV6-5
CASSQSGGDGYTF TGTGCCAGTAGCCAGTCGGGGGGCGATGGCTACACCTTC NA NA TRBJ1-2 TRBV19
CASLQGYNEQFF TGTGCCAGCCTCCAGGGCTACAATGAGCAGTTCTTC once NA TRBJ2-1 TRBV5-5
CASSGSLAGGNEQYF TGTGCCAGCAGTGGATCCCTAGCGGGAGGCAACGAGCAGTACTTC NA TRBD2 TRBJ2-7 TRBV27
CAISGGGDEQFF TGTGCCATCAGTGGAGGGGGGGATGAGCAGTTCTTC NA NA TRBJ2-1 TRBV10-3
CASSRPGPADGYTF TGTGCCAGCAGCCGACCTGGGCCAGCGGATGGCTACACCTTC few NA TRBJ1-2 TRBV5-4
CASSPRQGPREKLFF TGTGCCAGTAGTCCCCGACAGGGGCCGCGGGAAAAACTGTTTTTT NA TRBD1 TRBJ1-4 TRBV19
CASSLGTRRYNEQFF TGTGCCAGCAGCTTAGGGACTAGACGCTACAATGAGCAGTTCTTC NA TRBD2 TRBJ2-1 TRBV11-1
CASSSPTSGYEQYF TGTGCCAGCAGCTCGCCGACTAGCGGATACGAGCAGTACTTC NA TRBD2 TRBJ2-7 TRBV7-2
CASSLGGTGTQETQYF TGTGCCAGCAGCTTAGGAGGGACAGGGACCCAAGAGACCCAGTACTTC NA TRBD1 TRBJ2-5 TRBV7-9
CASSPNPDTAGIYGYTF TGCGCCAGCAGCCCAAACCCGGACACCGCGGGGATCTATGGCTACACCTTC NA NA TRBJ1-2 TRBV5-1
CASSQAGGSYEQYF TGCGCCAGCAGCCAAGCGGGAGGATCCTACGAGCAGTACTTC NA TRBD2 TRBJ2-7 TRBV4-3
CASSLDRAGNTIYF TGCGCCAGCAGCTTGGACAGGGCTGGAAACACCATATATTTT few NA TRBJ1-3 TRBV5-1
CASSGQGRGNYGYTF TGTGCCAGCAGCGGACAGGGAAGGGGTAACTATGGCTACACCTTC NA TRBD1 TRBJ1-2 TRBV7-9
CASRGGGIEVTGGELFF TGTGCCAGCAGGGGAGGAGGCATCGAAGTTACCGGCGGGGAGCTGTTTTTT NA NA TRBJ2-2 TRBV2
CAWGRDRGPTIQYF TGTGCCTGGGGCCGGGACAGGGGGCCTACGATCCAGTACTTC NA TRBD1 TRBJ2-7 TRBV30
CASSLGGGSNEQYF TGTGCCAGCAGCTTAGGTGGAGGGTCCAACGAGCAGTACTTC NA NA TRBJ2-7 TRBV11-2
CASSWAGGNEQFF TGTGCCAGCAGCTGGGCGGGGGGCAATGAGCAGTTCTTC NA TRBD2 TRBJ2-1 TRBV5-6
CASVAGEGSYEQYF TGCGCCAGCGTAGCGGGAGAGGGCTCCTACGAGCAGTACTTC NA TRBD2 TRBJ2-7 TRBV4-1
CASRQRGERETQYF TGTGCCAGCAGACAACGGGGGGAAAGGGAGACCCAGTACTTC few TRBD2 TRBJ2-5 TRBV5-6
CASTAFSGMTNEQFF TGCGCCAGCACAGCCTTTAGCGGGATGACGAATGAGCAGTTCTTC once TRBD2 TRBJ2-1 TRBV5-1
CASSPEGQGRETQYF TGTGCCAGCAGCCCTGAGGGACAGGGGCGAGAGACCCAGTACTTC NA TRBD1 TRBJ2-5 TRBV11-2
CASSLASSGSNEQFF TGTGCCAGCAGCTTAGCATCTAGCGGGAGTAATGAGCAGTTCTTC NA TRBD2 TRBJ2-1 TRBV11-1
CATSMTGENTGELFF TGTGCCACCAGCATGACAGGGGAAAACACCGGGGAGCTGTTTTTT NA TRBD1 TRBJ2-2 TRBV15
CASSLAKIAGSGELFF TGTGCCAGCAGCTTAGCGAAAATAGCCGGGTCCGGGGAGCTGTTTTTT NA NA TRBJ2-2 TRBV7-2
CASKGQGYEQYF TGTGCCAGCAAGGGACAGGGGTACGAGCAGTACTTC NA TRBD1 TRBJ2-7 TRBV6-5
CAFRGQGAYEQYF TGTGCCTTTCGTGGACAGGGGGCCTACGAGCAGTACTTC NA TRBD1 TRBJ2-7 TRBV30
CASAAGGGQPQHF TGTGCCAGCGCAGCAGGGGGCGGACAGCCCCAGCATTTT NA TRBD1 TRBJ1-5 TRBV2
CSATRNEQFF TGCAGTGCTACGCGCAATGAGCAGTTCTTC NA NA TRBJ2-1 TRBV20-1
CASSPQGLAGGGTDTQYF TGTGCCAGCTCACCACAGGGACTAGCGGGAGGCGGCACAGATACGCAGTATTTT NA TRBD2 TRBJ2-3 TRBV18
CASSFGTGSLEQYF TGTGCCAGCAGTTTTGGGACAGGCTCCCTCGAGCAGTACTTC once TRBD1 TRBJ2-7 TRBV27
CASSFTHTGYEQYF TGTGCCAGCAGCTTCACCCATACAGGCTACGAGCAGTACTTC NA NA TRBJ2-7 TRBV7-2
CASSPGQKISYEQYF TGTGCCAGCAGTCCCGGACAGAAGATCTCCTACGAGCAGTACTTC NA NA TRBJ2-7 TRBV27
CSVVKMPLAEAFF TGCAGCGTTGTTAAGATGCCGCTAGCTGAAGCTTTCTTT NA NA TRBJ1-1 TRBV29-1
CAWAPRGAEGEQFF TGTGCCTGGGCCCCTCGGGGGGCAGAAGGTGAGCAGTTCTTC NA NA TRBJ2-1 TRBV30
CASSLGLGTDTQYF TGCGCCAGCAGCCTAGGACTGGGCACAGATACGCAGTATTTT NA NA TRBJ2-3 TRBV5-1
CASSWFGNTEAFF TGTGCCAGCTCCTGGTTCGGGAACACTGAAGCTTTCTTT once NA TRBJ1-1 TRBV27
CASSLDTYGYTF TGCGCCAGCAGCTTGGACACCTATGGCTACACCTTC NA NA TRBJ1-2 TRBV5-1
CASSLTTTAPETQYF TGTGCCAGCAGCTTGACCACGACAGCCCCCGAGACCCAGTACTTC NA NA TRBJ2-5 TRBV5-6
CSASGTGSYEQYF TGCAGCGCCTCCGGGACAGGGTCCTACGAGCAGTACTTC NA TRBD1 TRBJ2-7 TRBV29-1
CASSRGAQETQYF TGTGCCAGTAGTCGGGGGGCCCAAGAGACCCAGTACTTC NA NA TRBJ2-5 TRBV19
CASSFGAGNYEQYF TGCGCCAGCAGCTTTGGGGCAGGAAACTACGAGCAGTACTTC NA NA TRBJ2-7 TRBV5-1
CAWSVVSHNEQFF TGTGCCTGGAGTGTCGTTAGCCACAATGAGCAGTTCTTC few NA TRBJ2-1 TRBV30
CTSSQEGLAGVNLGETQYF TGCACCAGCAGCCAAGAAGGACTAGCGGGCGTGAACTTAGGGGAGACCCAGTACTTC NA NA TRBJ2-5 TRBV1
CASSIAGDRRTDTQYF TGTGCCAGTAGTATCGCAGGGGACAGGAGGACAGATACGCAGTATTTT NA TRBD1 TRBJ2-3 TRBV19
CASSSEETQYF TGTGCCAGCTCCTCAGAAGAGACCCAGTACTTC few NA TRBJ2-5 TRBV7-9
CAWSVDSSGSSYNEQFF TGTGCCTGGAGTGTTGATAGTAGCGGGAGCTCCTACAATGAGCAGTTCTTC NA TRBD2 TRBJ2-1 TRBV30
CASSFYGPADTQYF TGTGCCAGCAGTTTCTACGGTCCGGCAGATACGCAGTATTTT few NA TRBJ2-3 TRBV27
CASSPPGVGKTEAFF TGTGCCAGCAGCCCTCCGGGGGTAGGTAAGACTGAAGCTTTCTTT NA NA TRBJ1-1 TRBV5-4
CASGPRGNTGELFF TGTGCCAGCGGCCCCCGGGGAAACACCGGGGAGCTGTTTTTT once NA TRBJ2-2 TRBV27
CASSSGRTSRPYEQYF TGTGCCAGCAGCTCGGGGAGGACTAGCCGACCCTACGAGCAGTACTTC NA TRBD2 TRBJ2-7 TRBV7-9